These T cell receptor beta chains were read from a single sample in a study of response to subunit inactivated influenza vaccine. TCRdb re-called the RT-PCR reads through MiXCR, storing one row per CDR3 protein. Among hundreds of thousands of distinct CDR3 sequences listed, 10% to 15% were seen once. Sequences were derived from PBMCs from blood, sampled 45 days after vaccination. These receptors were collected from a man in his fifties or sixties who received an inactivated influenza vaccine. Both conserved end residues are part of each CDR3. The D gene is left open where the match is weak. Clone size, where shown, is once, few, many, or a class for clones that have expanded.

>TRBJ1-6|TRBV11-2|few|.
TGTGCCAGCAGCATCCGACAGAGCTCCTATAATTCACCCCTCCACTTT
CASSIRQSSYNSPLHF
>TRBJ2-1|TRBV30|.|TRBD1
TGTGCCTGGAGTCGAGACAGGGGGTTACTTACCTACAATGAGCAGTTCTTC
CAWSRDRGLLTYNEQFF
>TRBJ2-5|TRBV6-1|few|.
TGTGCCAGCAGCCGCCGGGATCACCAAGAGACCCAGTACTTC
CASSRRDHQETQYF
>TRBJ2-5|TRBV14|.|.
TGTGCCAGCAGCCAGACCCCTTGGGAGACCCAGTACTTC
CASSQTPWETQYF
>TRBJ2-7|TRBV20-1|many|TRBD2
TGCAGTGCTAGTCAGGGCGGGAGTGGAGTAGGAGAGCAGTACTTC
CSASQGGSGVGEQYF
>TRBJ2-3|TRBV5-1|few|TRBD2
TGCGCCAGCAGCTGGACTAGCGGGGGCCCTTTAGGGGGGGATACGCAGTATTTT
CASSWTSGGPLGGDTQYF
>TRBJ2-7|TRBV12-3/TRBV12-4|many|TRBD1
TGTGCCAGCAGCGAGGGACAGACCTACGAGCAGTACTTC
CASSEGQTYEQYF
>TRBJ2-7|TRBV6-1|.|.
TGTGCCGGTTCGGGTGCCACCTACGAGCAGTACTTC
CAGSGATYEQYF
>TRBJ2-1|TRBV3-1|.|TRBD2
TGTGCCAGCACCTCCAGGGACTACGACTCCTACAATGAGCAGTTCTTC
CASTSRDYDSYNEQFF
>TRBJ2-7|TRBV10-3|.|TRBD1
TGTGCCATCAGTCGACAGGGGTACGAGCAGTACTTC
CAISRQGYEQYF
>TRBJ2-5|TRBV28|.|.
TGTGCCAGCACTCGGACAGTACTCCTCGGAGAGACCCAGTACTTC
CASTRTVLLGETQYF
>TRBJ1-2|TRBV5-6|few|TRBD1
TGTGCCAGCAGCGTCGGGACAGCCTCTCCTAACTATGGCTACACCTTC
CASSVGTASPNYGYTF
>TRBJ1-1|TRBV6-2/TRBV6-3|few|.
TGTGCCAGCAGTCGATCGAGAATGAACACTGAAGCTTTCTTT
CASSRSRMNTEAFF
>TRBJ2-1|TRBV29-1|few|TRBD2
TGCAGCGTTGACCCAACTAGCGGGGCAATAAATGAGCAGTTCTTC
CSVDPTSGAINEQFF
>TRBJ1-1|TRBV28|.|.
TGTGCCAGCAGGGCACCTAGGGCTTACACTGAAGCTTTCTTT
CASRAPRAYTEAFF
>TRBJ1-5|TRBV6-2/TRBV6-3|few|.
TGTGCCAGCAGTTACTCTCCGGGAAATAGCAATCAGCCCCAGCATTTT
CASSYSPGNSNQPQHF
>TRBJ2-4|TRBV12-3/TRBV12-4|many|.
TGTGCCAGCAGCCCAGGGAGGTACATTCAGTACTTC
CASSPGRYIQYF
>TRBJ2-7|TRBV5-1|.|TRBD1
TGCGCCAGCAGCCCACCGGGACAGGGCATGGGGCAGTACTTC
CASSPPGQGMGQYF
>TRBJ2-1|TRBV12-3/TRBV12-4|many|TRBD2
TGTGCCAGCAGCCTTGGCCTAGCGGACCACAATGAGCAGTTCTTC
CASSLGLADHNEQFF
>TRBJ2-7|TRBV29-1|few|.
TGCAGCGTTGAAGTAAAGGGATTCGATTACGAGCAGTACTTC
CSVEVKGFDYEQYF
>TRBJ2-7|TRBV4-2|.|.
TGTGCCAGCAGCCAAGATAGATCCCGACTGCACTTC
CASSQDRSRLHF
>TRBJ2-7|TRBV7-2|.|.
TGTGCCAGCAGCTTACGGCCCATGACGGGCGAGCAGTACTTC
CASSLRPMTGEQYF
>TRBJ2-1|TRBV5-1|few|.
TGCGCCAGCAGCCGAATGGGGGGAGGTCTGGATTCCTACAATGAGCAGTTCTTC
CASSRMGGGLDSYNEQFF
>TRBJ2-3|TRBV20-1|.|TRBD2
TGCAGTGCTAGTAGGGTAGCGGGGGGGTTCGATACGCAGTATTTT
CSASRVAGGFDTQYF
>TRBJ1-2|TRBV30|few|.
TGTGCCTGGGATTACCCACAGGGTTCCTACACCTTC
CAWDYPQGSYTF
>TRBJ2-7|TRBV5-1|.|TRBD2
TGCGCCAGCAGCGAGGGGTCCGCGGGGGACGAGCAGTACTTC
CASSEGSAGDEQYF
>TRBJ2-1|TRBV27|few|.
TGTGCCAGCAGTTTTGGGGCTCCCCAACCCTACAATGAGCAGTTCTTC
CASSFGAPQPYNEQFF
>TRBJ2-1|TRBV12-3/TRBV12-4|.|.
TGTGCCAGCAGTTTCTCTCGACGGTACAATGAGCAGTTCTTC
CASSFSRRYNEQFF
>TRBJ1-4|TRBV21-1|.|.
TGTGCCAGCAGCAAAGACGACAGGGTTAATGAAAAACTGTTTTTT
CASSKDDRVNEKLFF
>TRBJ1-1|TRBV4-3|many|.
TGCGCCAGCAGCCAAGTGGACCGCCCATTTGGAGATGAAGCTTTCTTT
CASSQVDRPFGDEAFF
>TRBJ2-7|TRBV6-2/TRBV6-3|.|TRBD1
TGTGCCAGCAGAGGACCCCAAACAGGGGGCCCCTACGAGCAGTACTTC
CASRGPQTGGPYEQYF
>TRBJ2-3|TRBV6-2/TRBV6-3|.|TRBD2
TGTGCCAGCAGTTACTCAAGGAGCGGGAGGATCACAGATACGCAGTATTTT
CASSYSRSGRITDTQYF
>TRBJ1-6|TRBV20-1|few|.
TGCAGTGCCATCGGGGAGGGGACCGCTAATTCACCCCTCCACTTT
CSAIGEGTANSPLHF